This TCR beta chain was obtained from a study of blood T cell repertoires in COVID-19. At the level of the study: Samples taken during acute and convalescent COVID-19 were collected in the United States, Italy and Spain.

Libraries were prepared by immunoSEQ multiplex PCR; TCRdb keeps only in-frame clonotypes and omits some of them. The data show fewer than 25,000 clones, around 87% seen once. The receptor comes from a human donor with active COVID-19. The donor label of this sample is uncertain. Sample: peripheral blood.

CDR3 coding DNA: TGCGCCAGCAGCCAAGTGGTACAGGCTAACTATGGCTACACCTTC. It is translated as CASSQVVQANYGYTF. The J gene is TRBJ1-2, the V gene TRBV4-1; tentatively, D is TRBD1 (5 bases). Germline CDR1 MGHRA, CDR2 YSYEKL. V shed 1 base and J shed 0 bases, with 9 bases lying between them. CDR3 length: 15 residues.